The rows below give T cell receptor beta chains drawn from one sample of a study of technical replicates of blood from a few donors. This table comes from immunoSEQ multiplex PCR, and its TCRdb copy is limited to in-frame clones, with some not included. Here the sample spans some 87,000 clones, roughly 93% being singletons. Sequenced: T cells isolated from PBMCs. All receptors come from a human donor in good health. CDR3s include the opening cysteine and the closing phenylalanine or tryptophan.

length | V | CDR3
14 | TRBV5-1 | CASSPGQATYEQYF
15 | TRBV10-1 | CASPAPTRMTDTQYF
17 | TRBV9 | CASSVGEREGLGETQYF
18 | TRBV15 | CATSSGLAGGNAYNEQFF
14 | TRBV10-3 | CAISEGDTYNEQFF
14 | TRBV19 | CASSHHGENTEAFF
14 | TRBV6-6 | CASSYRGASEKLFF
16 | TRBV4-2 | CASSQDSDRVPYEQYF
15 | TRBV6-4 | CASSVFGGSTDTQYF
13 | TRBV19 | CASSWGRKNEQFF
19 | TRBV9 | CASSVPSGRTEYSYNEQFF
11 | TRBV7-6 | CASSRVNEQFF